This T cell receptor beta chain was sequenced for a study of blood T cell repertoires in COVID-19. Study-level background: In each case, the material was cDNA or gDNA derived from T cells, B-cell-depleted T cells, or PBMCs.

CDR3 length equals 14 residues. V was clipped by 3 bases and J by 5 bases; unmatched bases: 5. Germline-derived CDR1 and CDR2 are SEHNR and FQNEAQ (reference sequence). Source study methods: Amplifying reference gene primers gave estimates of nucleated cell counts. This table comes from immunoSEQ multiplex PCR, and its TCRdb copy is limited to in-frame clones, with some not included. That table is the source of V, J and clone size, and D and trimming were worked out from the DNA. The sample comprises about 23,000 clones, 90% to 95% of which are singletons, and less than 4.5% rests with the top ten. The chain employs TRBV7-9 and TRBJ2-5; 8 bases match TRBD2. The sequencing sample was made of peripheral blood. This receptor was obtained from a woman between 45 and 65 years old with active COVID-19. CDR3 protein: CASSLRGAEETQYF. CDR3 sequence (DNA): TGTGCCAGCAGCTTGCGGGGGGCGGAGGAGACCCAGTACTTC.